This TCR delta chain was recovered during a study of γδ T cells in repeated Plasmodium falciparum infection. TCRdb processed the multiplex PCR reads again with the CATT caller. The data contain 85,000 to 90,000 delta-chain clones, roughly 1.4% of them singletons. Flow sorting of PBMC yielded separate Vgamma9/Vdelta2+ and Vdelta2-negative gammadelta T cell populations for bulk repertoire analysis. For this clone: The protein in TCRdb stems from a much larger clone and differs at residue 6 from this DNA's translation, likely a read error; here the protein is translated from the DNA.

The length of the CDR3 is 14 residues. The germline CDR1 and CDR2 sequences are TVYSNPD and GDNSRS (reference sequence). V was shortened by 1 base and J by 0 bases, with 12 bases between the two germline ends. Specimen: gamma-delta T cells from blood. The gene calls are TRDV3 and TRDJ1; D is unresolved. This receptor was taken from a pool of human donors (malaria-infected and uninfected, not separated). The CDR3 DNA follows: TGTGCCTTTATTGCCATGTTGTACACCGATAAACTCATCTTT. As protein: CAFIAMLYTDKLIF.